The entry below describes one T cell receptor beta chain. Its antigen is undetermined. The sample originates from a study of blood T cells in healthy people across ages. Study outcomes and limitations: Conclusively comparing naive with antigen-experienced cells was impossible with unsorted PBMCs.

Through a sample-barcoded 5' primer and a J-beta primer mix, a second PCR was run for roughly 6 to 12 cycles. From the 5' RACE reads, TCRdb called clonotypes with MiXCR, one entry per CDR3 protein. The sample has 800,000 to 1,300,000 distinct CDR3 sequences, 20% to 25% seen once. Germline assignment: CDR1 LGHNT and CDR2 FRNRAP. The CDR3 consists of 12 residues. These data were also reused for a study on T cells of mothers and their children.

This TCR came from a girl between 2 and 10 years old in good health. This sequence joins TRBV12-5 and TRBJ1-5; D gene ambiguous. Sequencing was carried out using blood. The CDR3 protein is CAPSGVHQPQHF. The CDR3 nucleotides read TGTGCCCCCAGCGGGGTACACCAGCCCCAGCATTTT. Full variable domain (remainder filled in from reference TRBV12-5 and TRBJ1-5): DARVTQTPRHKVTEMGQEVTMRCQPILGHNTVFWYRQTMMQGLELLAYFRNRAPLDDSGMPKDRFSAEMPDATLATLKIQPSEPRDSAVYFCAPSGVHQPQHFGDGTRLSIL.